What follows are 30 T cell receptor beta chains derived from one specimen sequenced in a study of blood T cell repertoires in COVID-19. Generated by immunoSEQ multiplex PCR, the TCRdb table keeps only in-frame clones and is missing some. The repertoire holds 220,000 or so clones, with 90% as singletons. Sequencing was performed on PBMCs or T cells enriched from blood (not recorded which). All receptors come from a man over 45 who had been exposed to COVID-19.

This clone has only one observation. V is TRBV2 and J is TRBJ2-1, with a possible D match to TRBD1 (6 bases). The CDR3 runs to 13 residues. Trimming stripped 9 bases from V and 5 bases from J, with 14 bases between. In germline, CDR1 is SNHLY, CDR2 FYNNEI. The DNA for the CDR3 is TGTGCCAGGACCGGGACAACGAACAATGAGCAGTTCTTC. This gives the protein CARTGTTNNEQFF.

The J gene is TRBJ1-4, the V gene TRBV2, with TRBD1 identical over 9 bases. V lost 6 bases to trimming and J lost 7 bases; unmatched junction nucleotides: 3. CDR1 is SNHLY and CDR2 is FYNNEI in the germline V gene. CDR3 length: 13 residues. The CDR3 reads CASRRDRAEKLFF. CDR3 in DNA: TGTGCCAGCAGGAGGGACAGGGCTGAAAAACTGTTTTTT.

In its sample, this clone was seen once. The V gene is TRBV7-9, the J gene TRBJ1-4; 7 bases are a match to TRBD1. CDR1 is SEHNR and CDR2 is FQNEAQ in the germline V gene (reference sequence). V trimming: 1 base; J trimming: 3 bases; junction bases outside the gene matches: 8. This CDR3 has 17 residues. The CDR3: CASSLGWTGSPNEKLFF. The DNA of the CDR3 is TGTGCCAGCAGCTTAGGTTGGACAGGTAGCCCTAATGAAAAACTGTTTTTT.

The chain has TRBV27 and TRBJ2-7, with 7 bases aligning to TRBD1. V trimming: 8 bases; J trimming: 3 bases; junction bases outside the gene matches: 13. The length of the CDR3 is 15 residues. Per germline, CDR1 MNHEY and CDR2 SMNVEV (reference sequence). CDR3 loop: CASRGLRRQGYEQYF. As DNA, the CDR3 is TGTGCCAGCCGCGGTTTACGACGACAGGGCTACGAGCAGTACTTC.

The CDR3 DNA is TGTGCCAGCAGCTACGCCAGGAACTATGGCTACACCTTC. Encoded protein: CASSYARNYGYTF. The chain couples TRBV5-6 to TRBJ1-2; D not certain. Deletions cut 3 bases from V and 2 bases from J, with 8 bases between. Germline V gene sequence: CDR1 SGHDT, CDR2 YYEEEE. This CDR3 has 13 residues.

The chain links TRBV6-2 or TRBV6-3 to TRBJ1-6; D remains unclear. Germline assignment: CDR1 MNHEY and CDR2 SVGEGT. The V and J ends lost 3 bases and 7 bases respectively, with 10 bases between them. The CDR3 spans 14 residues. This CDR3 reads CASSYNRRNSPLHF. CDR3 in DNA: TGTGCCAGCAGTTATAACCGGAGAAATTCACCCCTCCACTTT.

The chain recombines TRBV5-4 with TRBJ2-2; 14 bases match TRBD2. This CDR3 has 18 residues. V lost 6 bases, J lost 4 bases, and 11 bases stayed unmatched. Germline lookup yields CDR1 SGHNT and CDR2 YYREEE (reference sequence). DNA of the CDR3: TGTGCCAGCACCAGGACTAGCGGGAGGTATTTGACCACCGGGGAGCTGTTTTTT. This encodes CASTRTSGRYLTTGELFF.

The V and J genes are TRBV7-2 and TRBJ1-2; D remains unclear. V was shortened by 5 bases and J by 1 base, with 8 bases between the two germline ends. Germline lookup yields CDR1 SGHTA and CDR2 FQGNSA. The CDR3 runs to 13 residues. CDR3 sequence reads: CASSPDNNYGYTF. In DNA, the CDR3 is TGTGCCAGCAGCCCCGACAATAACTATGGCTACACCTTC.

The CDR3 protein is CASSLEGQGSEAFF. In nucleotides, the CDR3 is TGTGCCAGCAGCTTGGAGGGACAGGGCTCTGAAGCTTTCTTT. The chain links TRBV7-2 to TRBJ1-1, with 9 bases fitting TRBD1. This CDR3 is 14 amino acids long. The germline V gene encodes CDR1 SGHTA and CDR2 FQGNSA. V lost 3 bases, J lost 6 bases, and 5 bases stayed unmatched.

In this sample, this clone turned up once. The chain links TRBV6-1 to TRBJ2-7, with a tentative D call TRBD1 (6 bases). CDR1 and CDR2 (germline): MNHNS, SASEGT. The CDR3 length is 14 residues. V dropped 1 base and J dropped 6 bases, with 13 bases sitting between them. The CDR3 loop reads CASSEGGRGVEQYF. The CDR3 DNA reads as TGTGCCAGCAGTGAAGGGGGCAGGGGTGTCGAGCAGTACTTC.

The rearrangement joins TRBV28 to TRBJ1-2; 10 bases line up with TRBD1. V was clipped by 3 bases and J by 7 bases; unmatched bases: 11. CDR3 length: 16 residues. The germline V gene encodes CDR1 MDHEN and CDR2 SYDVKM. The CDR3 reads CASSFRGRTGGGGYTF. In nucleotides, the CDR3 is TGTGCCAGCAGTTTTAGGGGACGGACAGGGGGAGGTGGCTACACCTTC.

The chain combines TRBV11-2 with TRBJ1-3; D uncertain. V was pared by 4 bases and J by 4 bases, with 11 bases between. Germline-derived CDR1 and CDR2 are SGHAT and FQNNGV. The CDR3 contains 14 residues. The CDR3 nucleotides are TGTGCCAGCAGCTCACCTCGTAGCGGAAACACCATATATTTT. Translated: CASSSPRSGNTIYF.

The gene calls are TRBV28 and TRBJ1-4; TRBD1 aligns across 7 bases. The CDR3 is made up of 14 amino acids. The germline V gene has CDR1 MDHEN and CDR2 SYDVKM. The ends lost 6 bases at V and 4 bases at J; junction bases unmatched: 5. The CDR3 sequence: CASRSTGSNEKLFF. DNA for the CDR3: TGTGCCAGCAGGTCGACAGGGAGTAATGAAAAACTGTTTTTT. The full variable domain, in which reference TRBV28 and TRBJ1-4 provide the parts outside the CDR3, is DVKVTQSSRYLVKRTGEKVFLECVQDMDHENMFWYRQDPGLGLRLIYFSYDVKMKEKGDIPEGYSVSREKKERFSLILESASTNQTSMYLCASRSTGSNEKLFFGSGTQLSVL.

This chain joins TRBV28 and TRBJ1-1; D is uncertain. The CDR3 length is 14 residues. Germline V gene data show CDR1 as MDHEN and CDR2 as SYDVKM. V lost 5 bases and J 0 bases, leaving 10 bases between the germline ends. CDR3 DNA sequence: TGTGCCAGCAGTAAAAGGAGCATGAACACTGAAGCTTTCTTT. This codes for CASSKRSMNTEAFF.

The genes are TRBV24-1 and TRBJ1-4; D ambiguous. The CDR3 sequence is 16 residues long. Germline V gives CDR1 KGHDR, CDR2 SFDVKD. The ends were cut back, 3 bases at V and 0 bases at J, with 10 bases in the middle. The CDR3 DNA reads TGTGCCACCAGTGATGCCACAGCTGCAACTAATGAAAAACTGTTTTTT. As protein: CATSDATAATNEKLFF.

The chain links TRBV5-6 to TRBJ1-6, with TRBD1 identical over 8 bases. J gave up 0 bases and V 4 bases, and 12 bases lay outside the gene matches. The CDR3 spans 19 residues. CDR1 is SGHDT and CDR2 is YYEEEE in the germline V gene. The CDR3 reads CASSLPLRQGSSYNSPLHF. The CDR3 nucleotides are TGTGCCAGCAGCCTACCCCTACGACAGGGGAGCTCCTATAATTCACCCCTCCACTTT.

The chain has TRBV2 and TRBJ2-5; 11 nucleotides line up with TRBD2. Germline V CDR1 and CDR2: SNHLY, FYNNEI. The V gene end was trimmed by 10 bases and the J gene end by 2 bases; junction bases not matched to a gene: 3. The CDR3 contains 13 residues. The CDR3 protein is CATTSGMQETQYF. The CDR3 DNA is TGTGCCACGACTAGCGGGATGCAAGAGACCCAGTACTTC.

The chain combines TRBV3-1 (or the pseudogene TRBV3-2) with TRBJ1-1; TRBD1 matches at 7 bases. The CDR3 has 13 amino acids. CDR1 is LGHDT, CDR2 YNNKEL, per germline (reference sequence). Germline trimming cut 8 bases from V and 0 bases from J; bases unmatched to any gene: 3. CDR3 loop: CASRDSMNTEAFF. In nucleotides, the CDR3 is TGTGCCAGCCGGGACAGTATGAACACTGAAGCTTTCTTT.

CDR3 nucleotide sequence: TGTGCCAGCAGTTCACAGCTTAATGAAAAACTGTTTTTT. Protein product: CASSSQLNEKLFF. V gene TRBV28 combines with J gene TRBJ1-4; D remains unclear. Trimming removed 4 bases at V and 4 bases at J, with 7 bases between. Germline assignment: CDR1 MDHEN and CDR2 SYDVKM. This CDR3 has 13 residues. Drawing the rest from reference TRBV28 and TRBJ1-4, the complete variable domain is DVKVTQSSRYLVKRTGEKVFLECVQDMDHENMFWYRQDPGLGLRLIYFSYDVKMKEKGDIPEGYSVSREKKERFSLILESASTNQTSMYLCASSSQLNEKLFFGSGTQLSVL.

V is TRBV5-8 and J is TRBJ1-5; no firm D call. CDR3 size: 13 residues. Trimming pared 2 bases from V and 0 bases from J, leaving 3 bases between. Germline lookup yields CDR1 SGHTS and CDR2 YDEGEE. The CDR3 DNA is TGTGCCAGCAGCTTATATAGCAATCAGCCCCAGCATTTT. This translates into CASSLYSNQPQHF.

CDR3 DNA: TGCAGCGTTGACAGGTCCGGGACCCAGTACTTC. It encodes CSVDRSGTQYF. This rearrangement joins TRBV29-1 to TRBJ2-5, with unresolved D. From germline, CDR1 is SQVTM and CDR2 ANQGSEA. The V gene lost 3 bases and the J gene lost 7 bases, with 9 bases spanning the gap. This CDR3 contains 11 residues.

This chain connects TRBV3-1 (or the pseudogene TRBV3-2) to TRBJ2-7; TRBD2 matches 10 bases. Germline V gene lookup returns CDR1 LGHDT and CDR2 YNNKEL (reference sequence). This CDR3 contains 14 residues. Trimming removed 1 base from V and 3 bases from J; junction bases left unmatched: 0. The CDR3 sequence is CASSQGTSGYEQYV. The CDR3 DNA follows: TGTGCCAGCAGCCAAGGGACTAGCGGCTACGAGCAGTACGTC.

The chain has TRBV27 and TRBJ2-1; tentative D call: TRBD1 (5 bases). The CDR3 length is 18 residues. CDR1 is MNHEY, CDR2 SMNVEV, per germline (reference sequence). Trimming took 0 bases from V and 3 from J, leaving 18 bases between them. In DNA form, the CDR3 reads TGTGCCAGCAGTTTATCCCCGGGCGCAGGGCAATACTACAATGAGCAGTTCTTC. It specifies CASSLSPGAGQYYNEQFF.

CDR3 protein: CASSLSPTGAVDTQYF. DNA for the CDR3: TGTGCCAGCAGCTTGTCACCCACAGGGGCGGTAGATACGCAGTATTTT. V and J are TRBV5-8 and TRBJ2-3; 7 nucleotides agree with TRBD1. Germline loops: CDR1 SGHTS, CDR2 YDEGEE. After removal of 1 base from V and 5 bases from J, the junction contained 10 bases not matched to a gene. This CDR3 comprises 16 residues.

The chain links TRBV9 to TRBJ2-3; a possible D gene is TRBD1 (6 bases). V was pared by 1 base and J by 3 bases, with 12 bases between. The CDR3 spans 15 residues. CDR1 SGDLS and CDR2 YYNGEE come from the germline V gene. The CDR3 loop is CASSVLGGWTDTQYF. Written as DNA, the CDR3 is TGTGCCAGCAGCGTACTAGGGGGTTGGACAGATACGCAGTATTTT. The variable domain in full, completed from reference TRBV9 and TRBJ2-3, reads DSGVTQTPKHLITATGQRVTLRCSPRSGDLSVYWYQQSLDQGLQFLIQYYNGEERAKGNILERFSAQQFPDLHSELNLSSLELGDSALYFCASSVLGGWTDTQYFGPGTRLTVL.

In this sample, this clone turned up once. The chain couples TRBV11-2 to TRBJ1-2; D perhaps matches TRBD1 (5 bases). The V and J ends lost 3 bases and 4 bases respectively, with 9 bases between them. The germline CDR1 and CDR2 sequences are SGHAT and FQNNGV. This CDR3 region has 13 residues. In DNA form, the CDR3 reads TGTGCCAGCAGCTTGGACGGGGGCTATGGCTACACCTTC. It specifies CASSLDGGYGYTF.

In this sample, this clone turned up a few times. The V gene is TRBV30, the J gene TRBJ2-1; D unresolved. The germline V gene has CDR1 GTSNPN and CDR2 SVGIG (reference sequence). Between the trimmed V and J ends, which lost 4 bases and 8 bases, there was a span of 15 bases. The CDR3 has 13 residues. The CDR3 DNA sequence: TGTGCCTGGAATCCAACCCTAGTCGATGAGCAGTTCTTC. It specifies CAWNPTLVDEQFF.

The gene calls are TRBV29-1 and TRBJ2-1; weak D call: TRBD1 (5 bases). V was cut by 6 bases and J by 11 bases, with 8 bases left in between. Germline CDR1 SQVTM, CDR2 ANQGSEA. The CDR3 runs 9 residues. CDR3 residues: CSVDSKQFF. The CDR3 nucleotides are TGCAGCGTAGACAGCAAGCAGTTCTTC.

This chain links TRBV2 with TRBJ1-2; TRBD1 agrees at 10 bases. Germline loops: CDR1 SNHLY, CDR2 FYNNEI. After removal of 2 bases from V and 5 bases from J, the junction contained 2 bases not matched to a gene. The CDR3 extends over 14 amino acids. The CDR3 spells CASSEWDRGYGYTF. The CDR3 DNA is TGTGCCAGCAGTGAATGGGACAGGGGTTATGGCTACACCTTC.

This chain joins TRBV2 and TRBJ2-5; 8 bases line up with TRBD1. Trimming took 5 bases from V and 5 from J; bases not matched to a gene: 7. Germline V gene data show CDR1 as SNHLY and CDR2 as FYNNEI. The CDR3 totals 14 residues. The CDR3 loop is CASSQDRAEETQYF. The CDR3 region has the DNA TGTGCCAGCAGTCAGGACAGGGCTGAGGAGACCCAGTACTTC.